A selection of T cell receptor beta chains follows, all from one sample in a study of OX40 agonist ivuxolimab in advanced cancers. Produced via immunoSEQ multiplex PCR; TCRdb's table is partial and in-frame only. The repertoire includes about 86,000 clones, 75% to 95% of them detected once, and 8.7% sits in the top ten. This material consisted of CD4+ or CD8+ T cells sorted from blood, taken in a trial of the OX40 agonist ivuxolimab. Every receptor here comes from an adult with an advanced solid tumor such as melanoma, head and neck, liver or kidney cancer. CDR3s include the opening cysteine and the closing phenylalanine or tryptophan. Each record gives: clone size, D gene, V gene, J gene, CDR3 DNA, CDR3 protein. The D gene is left open where the match is weak. Size tells how often a clone was seen (once, few, many) or the class of an expanded clone, and some rows leave it out.

>NA|TRBD1|TRBV4-1|TRBJ2-7
TGCGCCAGCGCCGGGACAGACTACGAGCAGTACTTC
CASAGTDYEQYF
>NA|TRBD1|TRBV19|TRBJ1-1
TGTGCCAGTAGCCTCGGACAGGGCAACACTGAAGCTTTCTTT
CASSLGQGNTEAFF
>NA|NA|TRBV7-9|TRBJ2-2
TGTGCCAGCAGCTTATTGAGTGGGAGTGGGACCGGGGAGCTGTTTTTT
CASSLLSGSGTGELFF
>once|NA|TRBV7-9|TRBJ1-1
TGTGCCAGCAGCTTAACTACGAAAGGAGAAGCTTTCTTT
CASSLTTKGEAFF
>NA|TRBD2|TRBV5-1|TRBJ2-1
TGCGCCAGCAGCTTTGACTCTCGCGAGCGGGAGGAGGATGAGCAGTTCTTC
CASSFDSREREEDEQFF
>NA|NA|TRBV11-2|TRBJ1-1
TGTGCCAGCAGCCCTCAGGGTATGAACACTGAAGCTTTCTTT
CASSPQGMNTEAFF
>NA|NA|TRBV7-9|TRBJ1-2
TGTGCCAGCAGCTTAATGTCGGGTCTCGAAGATGGCTACACCTTC
CASSLMSGLEDGYTF
>many|TRBD2|TRBV10-3|TRBJ2-2
TGTGCCATACGGACTAGCGGGACCACGAACACCGGGGAGCTGTTTTTT
CAIRTSGTTNTGELFF
>NA|NA|TRBV7-6|TRBJ2-2
TGTGCCAGCAGCTTACGGGTCCCGGGGCAGGGGAACACCGGGGAGCTGTTTTTT
CASSLRVPGQGNTGELFF
>NA|NA|TRBV7-3|TRBJ1-1
TGTGCCAGCAGCTTATTTAGTCGCAAGACAGTACCGAACACTGAAGCTTTCTTT
CASSLFSRKTVPNTEAFF
>NA|TRBD1|TRBV18|TRBJ2-2
TGTGCCAGCTCCCCGTCCGGGACAGAAAAATTGCGGACCGGGGAGCTGTTTTTT
CASSPSGTEKLRTGELFF
>NA|TRBD2|TRBV29-1|TRBJ2-2
TGCAGCGTTGAAGATGGACTAGCTCAGAACACCGGGGAGCTGTTTTTT
CSVEDGLAQNTGELFF
>NA|TRBD2|TRBV4-1|TRBJ2-2
TGCGCCAGCAGGGGATCGGGACTAGCGGAATACACCGGGGAGCTGTTTTTT
CASRGSGLAEYTGELFF
>NA|TRBD2|TRBV6-4|TRBJ2-2
TGTGCCAGCAGTTTCTCGACTAGCGGGAACACCGGGGAGCTGTTTTTT
CASSFSTSGNTGELFF
>once|NA|TRBV7-9|TRBJ2-5
TGTGCCAGCAGCTTAGCCCCCGGACTGCAAGAGACCCAGTACTTC
CASSLAPGLQETQYF
>NA|TRBD2|TRBV9|TRBJ2-1
TGTGCCAGCAGCGTAGCTGGACTAGCAGATGAGCAGTTCTTC
CASSVAGLADEQFF
>NA|NA|TRBV11-3|TRBJ1-1
TGTGCCAGCAGCTTCGGATTCAACACTGAAGCTTTCTTT
CASSFGFNTEAFF
>NA|NA|TRBV2|TRBJ1-6
TGTGCCAGCGGCAGGAGCTCCTATAATTCACCCCTCCACTTT
CASGRSSYNSPLHF
>NA|NA|TRBV7-6|TRBJ1-4
TGTGCCAGCAGCGAGTGGAATAATGAAAAACTGTTTTTT
CASSEWNNEKLFF
>NA|TRBD1|TRBV7-9|TRBJ1-2
TGTGCCAGCAGCACAAAAACGACAGGGGAGGTTGGCTACACCTTC
CASSTKTTGEVGYTF
>NA|NA|TRBV25-1|TRBJ1-2
TGTGCCAGCAGTGCGCTAAAGGGGTTGGGAGATGGCTACACCTTC
CASSALKGLGDGYTF
>many|NA|TRBV6-5|TRBJ1-5
TGTGCCAGCAGTTACTCGGAGAGACAGCCCCAGCATTTT
CASSYSERQPQHF
>NA|NA|TRBV29-1|TRBJ2-7
TGCAGCGTTGAAGATCCCTTGAAGGGGGGCGAGCAGTACTTC
CSVEDPLKGGEQYF
>once|NA|TRBV19|TRBJ1-3
TGTGCCAGTAGTAAAGTCTCTGGAAACACCATATATTTT
CASSKVSGNTIYF
>NA|NA|TRBV4-1|TRBJ2-7
TGCGCCAGCAGCCAAGATAGTTACGAGCAGTACTTC
CASSQDSYEQYF
>NA|NA|TRBV4-1|TRBJ2-5
TGCGCCAGCAGCCATAGCGGAGCAGAGACCCAGTACTTC
CASSHSGAETQYF
>NA|TRBD2|TRBV6-5|TRBJ2-7
TGTGCCAGCAGTTTCTCGCCGATAGCGGGACCCTACGAGCAGTACTTC
CASSFSPIAGPYEQYF
>NA|TRBD1|TRBV11-3|TRBJ1-3
TGTGCCAGCAGCTTTACCGGGACAGGGGACGGAAACACCATATATTTT
CASSFTGTGDGNTIYF
>NA|TRBD2|TRBV7-3|TRBJ2-1
TGTGCCAGCAGCACCGGGACTAGCCCGTACAATGAGCAGTTCTTC
CASSTGTSPYNEQFF
>NA|NA|TRBV5-1|TRBJ1-1
TGCGCCAGCAGCATACTTGGGACTGAAGCTTTCTTT
CASSILGTEAFF
>NA|NA|TRBV7-6|TRBJ2-7
TGTGCCAGCACCACAAACGGGGTGGAGCAGTACTTC
CASTTNGVEQYF
>once|TRBD1|TRBV7-2|TRBJ2-2
TGTGCCAGCAGACAGGGGGCAATACCCGGGGAGCTGTTTTTT
CASRQGAIPGELFF
>NA|TRBD2|TRBV7-6|TRBJ2-1
TGTGCCAGCAGCTTAGGGACTAGCGTATACAATGAGCAGTTCTTC
CASSLGTSVYNEQFF
>NA|NA|TRBV28|TRBJ2-4
TGTGCCAGCAGTTTATTTGGCGGGCATGCCAAAAACATTCAGTACTTC
CASSLFGGHAKNIQYF
>NA|NA|TRBV7-7|TRBJ2-7
TGTGCTAGCAGCACCGCCCCAAGGAACGAGCAGTACTTC
CASSTAPRNEQYF
>NA|NA|TRBV11-3|TRBJ2-2
TGTGCCAGCAGCTTAGGCGGGTACACCGGGGAGCTGTTTTTT
CASSLGGYTGELFF
>NA|NA|TRBV27|TRBJ2-7
TGTGCCAGCGGTTCGGGGGAGCGAGTAGTCTTC
CASGSGERVVF
>once|NA|TRBV11-3|TRBJ2-1
TGTGCCAGCAGCCCGAGGACAGTGGAGCAGTTCTTC
CASSPRTVEQFF
>NA|TRBD2|TRBV5-8|TRBJ2-1
TGTGCCAGCAGCTTGGCCCTTACTAGCGGATACTACAATGAGCAGTTCTTC
CASSLALTSGYYNEQFF
>NA|NA|TRBV10-2|TRBJ1-1
TGCGCCAGCAGTGAAGGAACCGATGAAGCTTTCTTT
CASSEGTDEAFF
>NA|NA|TRBV5-6|TRBJ1-1
TGTGCCAGCAGCTATGGGACTCAGTCGGGAACTGAAGCTTTCTTT
CASSYGTQSGTEAFF
>NA|NA|TRBV7-3|TRBJ1-1
TGTGCCAGCAGCCCGGGTGGGGGCCGAGGGGAAGCTTTCTTT
CASSPGGGRGEAFF
>NA|NA|TRBV6-1|TRBJ2-5
TGTGCCAGCAGTGAAGCGGGGCGATTACAGGGTCCAGAGACCCAGTACTTC
CASSEAGRLQGPETQYF
>NA|TRBD1|TRBV11-3|TRBJ2-2
TGTGCCAGCAGCCCGCGACAGGGGAACACCGGGGAGCTGTTTTTT
CASSPRQGNTGELFF
>NA|NA|TRBV7-6|TRBJ1-1
TGTGCCAGCAGCCCAATTGGCGCTGAAGCTTTCTTT
CASSPIGAEAFF
>NA|TRBD2|TRBV10-3|TRBJ2-7
TGTGCCATCAGCCCGGGACTAGCGGTCCCCGAGCAGTACTTC
CAISPGLAVPEQYF
>NA|NA|TRBV19|TRBJ1-3
TGTGCCAGTAGTTCGGACCCGGGACGAGGCACCATATATTTT
CASSSDPGRGTIYF
>NA|TRBD1|TRBV5-1|TRBJ1-1
TGCGCCAGACAAACCGGGACAGGGGGCACTGAAGCTTTCTTT
CARQTGTGGTEAFF
>NA|NA|TRBV11-2|TRBJ2-2
TGTGCCAGCAGTTGGCCGCGGGACCACAGCTCGAACACCGGGGAGCTGTTTTTT
CASSWPRDHSSNTGELFF
>NA|NA|TRBV5-1|TRBJ1-2
TGCGCCAGCAGCTTGGAGGGACCGATTTTGGATGGCTACACCTTC
CASSLEGPILDGYTF
>NA|NA|TRBV28|TRBJ2-7
TGTGCCAGCAGTTTTTCAGGAGGGTATCCCTACGAGCAGTACTTC
CASSFSGGYPYEQYF
>NA|NA|TRBV28|TRBJ1-2
TGTGCCAGCAGTTCGGACGTACCTAACTATGGCTACACCTTC
CASSSDVPNYGYTF
>NA|TRBD1|TRBV28|TRBJ2-1
TGTGCCAGCAGTTTGTCAGGGGGTTTCAATGAGCAGTTCTTC
CASSLSGGFNEQFF
>NA|NA|TRBV6-5|TRBJ2-7
TGTGCCAGCACCCCAACCTGGATGGGCGAGCAGTACTTC
CASTPTWMGEQYF
>few|NA|TRBV7-9|TRBJ2-7
TGTGCCAGCAGCTTAGCGGGAGACGGGTACGAGCAGTACTTC
CASSLAGDGYEQYF